This T cell receptor (beta chain) was found in a study of T cell responses to AZD1222 COVID-19 vaccine. Findings and limits, study-wide: Elevations in Spike-specific TCR breadth and depth followed administration of two AZD1222 doses. A mostly white British donor set with more females was recruited, and clonal diversity was possibly underestimated. No day 14 peak samples; only post-peak repertoires were characterized.

Sequenced by immunoSEQ multiplex PCR; TCRdb stores in-frame clones only, minus some. The sample gives 110,000 or so clones, approximately 89% of which show up once; approximately 6.4% is in the top ten. Germline loops: CDR1 MNHEY, CDR2 SMNVEV (reference sequence). This CDR3 has 18 amino acids. The trim removed 1 base at V and 4 bases at J, leaving 13 bases unmatched. On this clone: Its antigen is as yet unknown.

This specimen consisted of peripheral blood, obtained 28 days after the second AZD1222 dose. The chain employs TRBV27 and TRBJ1-2; 9 nucleotides line up with TRBD1. This TCR came from an adult who received the AZD1222 COVID-19 vaccine. The DNA of the CDR3 is TGTGCCAGCAGTTTATACGGGACAGGGAATCCGCTAGGCTATGGCTACACCTTC. Its protein product is CASSLYGTGNPLGYGYTF.